These T cell receptor beta chains were read from a single sample in a study of cytomegalovirus exposure and HLA in healthy donors. This table comes from immunoSEQ multiplex PCR, and its TCRdb copy is limited to in-frame clones, with some not included. The sample has under 150,000 clones, over 70% seen once. What was sequenced was PBMCs. These receptors all come from a woman in her sixties in good health and CMV-seropositive. Both conserved end residues are part of each CDR3. A D gene is named only where the DNA matches it firmly. The listing skips clone size in some rows; elsewhere it reads once, few, many or a size class.

J gene | D gene | V gene | clone size | CDR3 DNA | CDR3 protein
TRBJ1-1 | . | TRBV6-5 | . | TGTGCCAGCAGTCGTCCCAACACAGGGAACACTGAAGCTTTCTTT | CASSRPNTGNTEAFF
TRBJ2-7 | . | TRBV5-6 | . | TGTGCCAGCAGCACGGTAGGTCAGACAAAATACGAGCAGTACTTC | CASSTVGQTKYEQYF
TRBJ1-2 | TRBD1 | TRBV7-9 | few | TGTGCCAGTGACCCGGGACAGGGTATCGACTACACCTTC | CASDPGQGIDYTF
TRBJ1-2 | . | TRBV5-8 | . | TGTGCCAGCACCCTTCACCCCTCCGGGGGGCAGGGCTACACCTTC | CASTLHPSGGQGYTF
TRBJ1-4 | . | TRBV6-5 | . | TGTGCCAGCAGTCCCGACGGACTCTCTAATGAAAAACTGTTTTTT | CASSPDGLSNEKLFF
TRBJ2-1 | TRBD2 | TRBV7-9 | . | TGTGCCAGCAGCTATCCCGGACTAGCGGGGGGCCGAACCTACAATGAGCAGTTCTTC | CASSYPGLAGGRTYNEQFF
TRBJ2-3 | . | TRBV5-1 | . | TGCGCCAGCAGCCCTAGCCTGGTCGGGCGCACAGATACGCAGTATTTT | CASSPSLVGRTDTQYF
TRBJ2-7 | . | TRBV23-1 | . | TGCGCCAGCAGTCCGGAGAACGGTTGCGACTACGAGCAGTACTTC | CASSPENGCDYEQYF
TRBJ2-5 | TRBD1 | TRBV6-5 | once | TGTGCCAGCTCTGACAGGGGGGAGACCCAGTACTTC | CASSDRGETQYF
TRBJ2-4 | TRBD2 | TRBV15 | few | TGTGCCACCAGCAGGGAGCGGGGGGGCGGAAGGGGTGACATTCAGTACTTC | CATSRERGGGRGDIQYF
TRBJ1-5 | . | TRBV6-5 | . | TGTGCCAGCAAGGGTGCCGCGGGGCTTAATCAGCCCCAGCATTTT | CASKGAAGLNQPQHF
TRBJ1-5 | TRBD1 | TRBV9 | . | TGTGCCAGCAGCGGTGGGACAGTCGATCAGCCCCAGCATTTT | CASSGGTVDQPQHF
TRBJ1-6 | . | TRBV5-5 | . | TGTGCCAGCAGCTTGGAGACAGCTTCACCCCTCCACTTT | CASSLETASPLHF
TRBJ1-1 | . | TRBV9 | . | TGTGCCAGCAGCGCAGCGGGCGCCGGAGTGAACACTGAAGCTTTCTTT | CASSAAGAGVNTEAFF
TRBJ1-1 | TRBD1 | TRBV7-3 | . | TGTGCCAGCAGCGTCGGGACAGGGGTCACTGAAGCTTTCTTT | CASSVGTGVTEAFF
TRBJ2-5 | TRBD2 | TRBV5-4 | . | TGTGCCAGCAGCACCCCCAGCGGGGGAAAGACCCAGTACTTC | CASSTPSGGKTQYF
TRBJ1-4 | . | TRBV11-2 | . | TGTGCCAGCAGCTTAAGTGCAGGGGATTTGGAAAAACTGTTTTTT | CASSLSAGDLEKLFF
TRBJ1-4 | TRBD1 | TRBV6-1 | . | TGTGCCAGCAGTGAAAATTGGGACAGGGATGAAAAACTGTTTTTT | CASSENWDRDEKLFF
TRBJ1-5 | . | TRBV19 | . | TGTGCCAGTAGCATCCAGTCTAGCAATCAGCCCCAGCATTTT | CASSIQSSNQPQHF
TRBJ2-3 | . | TRBV5-1 | . | TGCGCCAGCAGCTTGGGAGGGCGGAGCACAGATACGCAGTATTTT | CASSLGGRSTDTQYF
TRBJ1-6 | TRBD1 | TRBV6-4 | few | TGTGCCAGCAGTGCCCAGGAGGGGGCGGCGAATTCACCCCTCCACTTT | CASSAQEGAANSPLHF
TRBJ2-7 | TRBD2 | TRBV12-5 | . | TGTGCTAGTGGTTTGGCTCTAGCGGCCCCTAACGAGCAGTACTTC | CASGLALAAPNEQYF
TRBJ1-1 | . | TRBV6-1 | . | TGTGCCAGCAGCCTACGCAGGGGAAACACTGAAGCTTTCTTT | CASSLRRGNTEAFF
TRBJ1-2 | . | TRBV5-1 | . | TGCGCCAGCAGCTGGGCCACCCCTAACTATGGCTACACCTTC | CASSWATPNYGYTF
TRBJ1-2 | . | TRBV6-1 | once | TGTGCCAGCAGTCGAGCCGTCGACTATGGCTACACCTTC | CASSRAVDYGYTF
TRBJ1-2 | . | TRBV11-2 | . | TGTGCCAGCAGCTTATGGGCCACGGGAAACTATGGCTACACCTTC | CASSLWATGNYGYTF
TRBJ2-3 | TRBD1 | TRBV28 | . | TGTGCCAGCAGTTTATCGGGCAGGGGGCGCACAGATACGCAGTATTTT | CASSLSGRGRTDTQYF
TRBJ1-2 | TRBD1 | TRBV2 | . | TGTGCCAGCAGTGAAGGACAGGGTAGTTATGGCTACACCTTC | CASSEGQGSYGYTF
TRBJ1-5 | . | TRBV6-5 | . | TGTGCCAGCAGTTACTCAAGGGGTTCGGATCAGCCCCAGCATTTT | CASSYSRGSDQPQHF
TRBJ2-5 | . | TRBV5-4 | once | TGTGCCAGCAGACCGGGGGGCCCCCAAGAGACCCAGTACTTC | CASRPGGPQETQYF
TRBJ2-6 | . | TRBV5-5 | few | TGTGCCAGCACCCCTCGGGCAGGGCTCCTAGGTGGGGCCAACGTCCTGACTTTC | CASTPRAGLLGGANVLTF
TRBJ1-1 | TRBD1 | TRBV11-2 | . | TGTGCCAGCAGCTCCAGACAGGGCGCTATGAACACTGAAGCTTTCTTT | CASSSRQGAMNTEAFF
TRBJ1-1 | . | TRBV5-4 | . | TGTGCCAGCAGCTTGCGGGGTGGGGGGGGCACTGAAGCTTTCTTT | CASSLRGGGGTEAFF
TRBJ1-1 | TRBD1 | TRBV9 | . | TGTGCCAGCAGCGCAGGGGGTGGGGGGACTGAAGCTTTCTTT | CASSAGGGGTEAFF
TRBJ2-5 | TRBD2 | TRBV7-7 | . | TGTGCCAGCAGCTCGGCTAGCGGGGGGACGGAGACCCAGTACTTC | CASSSASGGTETQYF
TRBJ1-1 | TRBD1 | TRBV6-5 | few | TGTGCCAGCAGAGACGACAGGGTCGTGAACACTGAAGCTTTCTTT | CASRDDRVVNTEAFF
TRBJ1-2 | TRBD1 | TRBV29-1 | few | TGCAGCGTTGGTGGGACAGCTAACTATGGCTACACCTTC | CSVGGTANYGYTF
TRBJ1-1 | . | TRBV6-6 | few | TGTGCCAGCAGTTACTCGGGGGGGAACACTGAAGCTTTCTTT | CASSYSGGNTEAFF
TRBJ2-7 | TRBD1 | TRBV7-2 | . | TGTGCTAGCAGCTTACAAGGGGGCTCGGTATACGAGCAGTACTTC | CASSLQGGSVYEQYF
TRBJ1-1 | . | TRBV9 | . | TGTGCCAGCAGCGTAGAACCCCGGGTGGTGATGAACACTGAAGCTTTCTTT | CASSVEPRVVMNTEAFF
TRBJ1-5 | . | TRBV7-8 | . | TGTGCCAGCAGCTTATCCGCGAGCAGCAATCAGCCCCAGCATTTT | CASSLSASSNQPQHF
TRBJ1-5 | TRBD1 | TRBV6-1 | . | TGTGCCAGCAGTGCCACCGTTGGGACAGCAAATCAGCCCCAGCATTTT | CASSATVGTANQPQHF
TRBJ1-2 | . | TRBV6-5 | once | TGTGCCAGTAGTTACGAGCGGAACCACTATGGCTACACCTTC | CASSYERNHYGYTF
TRBJ2-1 | . | TRBV27 | once | TGTGCCAGCAGTTTAGGGGACACTACCTACAATGAGCAGTTCTTC | CASSLGDTTYNEQFF
TRBJ1-1 | . | TRBV2 | . | TGTGCCAGCAGGACGGAGGGCCAGAACACTGAAGCTTTCTTT | CASRTEGQNTEAFF
TRBJ1-5 | TRBD1 | TRBV7-9 | . | TGTGCCAGCAGCTTAGGAACAGGGGGTTATCAGCCCCAGCATTTT | CASSLGTGGYQPQHF
TRBJ2-1 | TRBD2 | TRBV5-1 | . | TGCGCCAGCAGCCCGGGACTAGATGCCTACAATGAGCAGTTCTTC | CASSPGLDAYNEQFF
TRBJ2-7 | TRBD1 | TRBV18 | . | TGTGCCAGCTCACCGGGACAGGGCTTCGAGCAGTACTTC | CASSPGQGFEQYF
TRBJ1-6 | . | TRBV7-9 | . | TGTGCCAGCAGCTTCTACCCTGCAGGGTCGGATTCACCCCTCCACTTT | CASSFYPAGSDSPLHF
TRBJ2-1 | TRBD2 | TRBV29-1 | . | TGCAGCATCATAGCGGGGGGGCTCAATGAGCAGTTCTTC | CSIIAGGLNEQFF
TRBJ2-5 | TRBD1 | TRBV15 | . | TGTGCCACCAGCAGAGGACAGGGAAGGGACGAGACCCAGTACTTC | CATSRGQGRDETQYF
TRBJ1-1 | TRBD1 | TRBV9 | . | TGTGCCAGCAGCTCAGGGGGTTTGATAAGCACTGAAGCTTTCTTT | CASSSGGLISTEAFF
TRBJ1-3 | . | TRBV6-1 | few | TGTGCCAGCAGTGCCTTCATGGGCTATGACTCTGGAAACACCATATATTTT | CASSAFMGYDSGNTIYF
TRBJ1-4 | TRBD1 | TRBV25-1 | . | TGTGCCAGCAGTGAATTCGGAGGGACAGGAAATGAAAAACTGTTTTTT | CASSEFGGTGNEKLFF
TRBJ2-5 | . | TRBV7-7 | . | TGTGCCAGCAGCTACGGACGACAGGAGACCCAGTACTTC | CASSYGRQETQYF